This T cell receptor beta chain was identified in a study of CD8 T cells in ankylosing spondylitis. TCRdb itself ran the 5' RACE reads through MiXCR, one entry per CDR3 protein. The sample holds 250,000 to 350,000 distinct CDR3 sequences, around 18% seen once. The germline CDR1 and CDR2 sequences are SQVTM and ANQGSEA. This CDR3 spans 16 amino acids. V lost 4 bases and J lost 2; bases outside the gene matches: 13. V gene TRBV29-1 combines with J gene TRBJ2-5; 7 nucleotides agree with TRBD2. The TCR was taken from a male donor with ankylosing spondylitis or in good health (not recorded which). Sequenced material: blood, either unsorted or a sorted T cell fraction (not recorded which). The CDR3 nucleotides read TGCAGCGTTGCCGGGCTTACGGGAGGCCCTCAAGAGACCCAGTACTTC. Its protein is CSVAGLTGGPQETQYF.